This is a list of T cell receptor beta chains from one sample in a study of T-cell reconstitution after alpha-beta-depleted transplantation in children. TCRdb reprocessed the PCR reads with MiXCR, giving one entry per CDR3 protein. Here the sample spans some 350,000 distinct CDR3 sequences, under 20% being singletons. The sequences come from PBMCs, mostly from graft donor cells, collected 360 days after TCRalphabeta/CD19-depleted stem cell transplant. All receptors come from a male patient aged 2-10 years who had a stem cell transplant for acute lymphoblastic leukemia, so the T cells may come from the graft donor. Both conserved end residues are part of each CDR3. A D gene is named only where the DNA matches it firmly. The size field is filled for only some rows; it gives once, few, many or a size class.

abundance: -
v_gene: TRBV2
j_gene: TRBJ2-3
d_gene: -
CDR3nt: TGTGCCAGCAAGAGACGGGTAAATACAGGTGCAGATACGCAGTATTTT
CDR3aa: CASKRRVNTGADTQYF

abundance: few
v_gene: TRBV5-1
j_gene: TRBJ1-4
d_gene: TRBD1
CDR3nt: TGCGCCAGCAGCCAAGGACAGGCCCATCCGCCAACTAATGAAAAACTGTTTTTT
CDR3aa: CASSQGQAHPPTNEKLFF

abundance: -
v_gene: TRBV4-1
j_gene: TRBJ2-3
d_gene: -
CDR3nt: TGCGCCAGCAGACATCTAACAGATACGCAGTATTTT
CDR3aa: CASRHLTDTQYF

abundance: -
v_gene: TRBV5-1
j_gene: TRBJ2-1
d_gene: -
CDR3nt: TGCGCCAGCAGATGGGACAATGAGCAGTTCTTC
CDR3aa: CASRWDNEQFF

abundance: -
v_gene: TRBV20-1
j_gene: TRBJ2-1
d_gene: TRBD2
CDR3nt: TGCAGTGCTAGAGGAGGGGTAGGGCTAGCGGGAGGATTCCGCTACAATGAGCAGTTCTTC
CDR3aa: CSARGGVGLAGGFRYNEQFF

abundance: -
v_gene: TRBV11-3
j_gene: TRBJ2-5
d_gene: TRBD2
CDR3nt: TGTGCCAGCAGCGTTTCGGGACTAGCGGGAGAGACCCAGTACTTC
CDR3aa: CASSVSGLAGETQYF

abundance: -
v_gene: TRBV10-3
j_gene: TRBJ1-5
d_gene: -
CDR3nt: TGTGCCATCAGTCCGGCGGGGGGGGAGAATCAGCCCCAGCATTTT
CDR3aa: CAISPAGGENQPQHF

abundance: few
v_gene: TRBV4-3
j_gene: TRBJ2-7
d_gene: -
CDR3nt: TGCGCCAGCAGCCAAAGGCTAGGCTACGAGCAGTACTTC
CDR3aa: CASSQRLGYEQYF

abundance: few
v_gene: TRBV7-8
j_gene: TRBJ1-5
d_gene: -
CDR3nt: TGTGCCAGCAGCACAGACAGAGATCAGCCCCAGCATTTT
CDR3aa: CASSTDRDQPQHF

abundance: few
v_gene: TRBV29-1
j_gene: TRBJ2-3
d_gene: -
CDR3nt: TGCAGCGTTGAAGATTTGGAGCGTTATACGCAGTATTTT
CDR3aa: CSVEDLERYTQYF

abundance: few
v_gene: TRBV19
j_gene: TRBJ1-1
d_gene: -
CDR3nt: TGTGCCAGTAGTATACGCCCGCGGGGAACCACCGAAGCTTTCTTT
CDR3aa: CASSIRPRGTTEAFF

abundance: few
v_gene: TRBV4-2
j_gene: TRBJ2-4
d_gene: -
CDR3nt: TGTGCCAGCAGCCAAGACGCAGGGGCGGCCAAAAACATTCAGTACTTC
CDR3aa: CASSQDAGAAKNIQYF

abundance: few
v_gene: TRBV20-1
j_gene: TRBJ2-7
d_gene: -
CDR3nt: TGCAGTGCTAGTGCGATTAGCGGTCTCTGGTACGAGCAGTACTTC
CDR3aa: CSASAISGLWYEQYF

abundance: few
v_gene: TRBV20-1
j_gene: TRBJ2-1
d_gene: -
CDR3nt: TGCAGTGCTAGAGGGGATCTAGTACGATACAATGAGCAGTTCTTC
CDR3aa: CSARGDLVRYNEQFF

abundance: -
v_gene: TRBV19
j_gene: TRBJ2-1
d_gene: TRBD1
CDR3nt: TGTGCCAGTAGTCCCCGGACAGGTCCCTACAATGAGCAGTTCTTC
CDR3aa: CASSPRTGPYNEQFF

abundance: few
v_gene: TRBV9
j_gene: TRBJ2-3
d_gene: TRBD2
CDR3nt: TGTGCCAGCAGCAGAGGGACTAGCGGGAATCGGGGACCCACAGATACGCAGTATTTT
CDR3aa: CASSRGTSGNRGPTDTQYF

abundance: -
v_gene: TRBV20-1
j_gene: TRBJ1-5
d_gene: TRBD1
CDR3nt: TGCAGTGCTAGGAGGCCAGGGGGAGGCAATCAGCCCCAGCATTTT
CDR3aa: CSARRPGGGNQPQHF

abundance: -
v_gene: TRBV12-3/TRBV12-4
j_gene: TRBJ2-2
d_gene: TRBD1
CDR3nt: TGTGCCAGCAGTTTAGACAGGGGGCCGAACACCGGGGAGCTGTTTTTT
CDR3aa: CASSLDRGPNTGELFF

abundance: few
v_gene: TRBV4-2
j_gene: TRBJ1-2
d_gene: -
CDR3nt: TGTGCCAGCAGCCCCAGTGATCCCAACTATGGCTACACCTTC
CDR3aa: CASSPSDPNYGYTF

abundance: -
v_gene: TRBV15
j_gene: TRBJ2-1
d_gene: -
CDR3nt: TGTGCCACCAGCAGTTCGGGAGCATCCTACAATGAGCAGTTCTTC
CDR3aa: CATSSSGASYNEQFF

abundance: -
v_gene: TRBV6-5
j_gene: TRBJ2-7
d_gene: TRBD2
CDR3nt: TGTGCCAGCAGTTACGGGGGGGGAACCTACGAGCAGTACTTC
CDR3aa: CASSYGGGTYEQYF

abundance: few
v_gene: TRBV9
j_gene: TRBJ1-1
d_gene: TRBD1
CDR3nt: TGTGCCAGCAGCGTAGGACAGGGGGGAAACACTGAAGCTTTCTTT
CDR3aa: CASSVGQGGNTEAFF

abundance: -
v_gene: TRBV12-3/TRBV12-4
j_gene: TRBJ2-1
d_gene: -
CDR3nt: TGTGCCAGCAGTTTAGCGCTACGAGGGGCCGGTGAGCAGTTCTTC
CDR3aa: CASSLALRGAGEQFF

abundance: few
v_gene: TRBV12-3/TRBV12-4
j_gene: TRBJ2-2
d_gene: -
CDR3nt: TGTGCCAGCAGTTTAATGGCATTATCAGGGGAGCTGTTTTTT
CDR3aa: CASSLMALSGELFF

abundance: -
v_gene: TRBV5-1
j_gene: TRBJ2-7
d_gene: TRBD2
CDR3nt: TGCGCCAGCAGCAGGGGACTAGCGGGAGAGGGCGGCTCCTACGAGCAGTACTTC
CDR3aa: CASSRGLAGEGGSYEQYF

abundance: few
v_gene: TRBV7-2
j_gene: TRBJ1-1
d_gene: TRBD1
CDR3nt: TGTGCCAGCAGCTTCTCGGGACAGGCGAACACTGAAGCTTTCTTT
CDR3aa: CASSFSGQANTEAFF

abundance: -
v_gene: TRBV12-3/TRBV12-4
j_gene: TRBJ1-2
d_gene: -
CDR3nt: TGTGCCAGCTGGGACGCATCTAACTATGGCTACACCTTC
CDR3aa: CASWDASNYGYTF

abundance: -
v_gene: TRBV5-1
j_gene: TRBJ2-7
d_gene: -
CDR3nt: TGCGCCAGCAGCGGCACCCCGACAGGTAGTGCGTACGAGCAGTACTTC
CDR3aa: CASSGTPTGSAYEQYF

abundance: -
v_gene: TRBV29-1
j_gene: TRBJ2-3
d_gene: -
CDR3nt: TGCAGCGCCCGTCGGGGGACTAGCACAGATACGCAGTATTTT
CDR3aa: CSARRGTSTDTQYF